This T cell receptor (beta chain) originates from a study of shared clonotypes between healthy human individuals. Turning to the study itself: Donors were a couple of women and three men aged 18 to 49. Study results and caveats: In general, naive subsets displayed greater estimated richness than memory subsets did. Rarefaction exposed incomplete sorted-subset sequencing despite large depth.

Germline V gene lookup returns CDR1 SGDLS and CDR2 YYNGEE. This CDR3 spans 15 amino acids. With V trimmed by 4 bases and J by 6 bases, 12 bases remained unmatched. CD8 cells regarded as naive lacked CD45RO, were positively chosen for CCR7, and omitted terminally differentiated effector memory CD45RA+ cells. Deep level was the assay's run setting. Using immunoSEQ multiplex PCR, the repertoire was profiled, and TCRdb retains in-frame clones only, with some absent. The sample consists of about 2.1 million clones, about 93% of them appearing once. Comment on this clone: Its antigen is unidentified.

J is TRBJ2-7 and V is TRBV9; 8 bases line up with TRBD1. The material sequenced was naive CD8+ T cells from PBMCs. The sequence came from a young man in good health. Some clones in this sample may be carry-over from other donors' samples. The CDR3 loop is CASSFSDRGGGEQYF. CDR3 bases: TGTGCCAGCAGCTTCAGTGACAGGGGAGGAGGCGAGCAGTACTTC.